Below, 19 T cell receptor beta chains from the same sample are listed, as sequenced in a study of vaccination and CD4 T cells after COVID-19. Treatment indicated: roughly ten-day PBMC culture with coronavirus spike peptide pools or control peptides (ViraFEST assay). Their antigens remain unidentified. Sequenced with the Oncomine TCR Beta short-read assay was DNA taken from cultured CD4+ T cells. TCRdb re-called the PCR reads with MiXCR, one entry per CDR3 protein. The sample records fewer than 15,000 distinct CDR3 sequences, roughly three fifths being singletons. The sequenced material came from CD4+ T cells from blood, cultured in vitro. The receptors originated from a human donor who had recovered from COVID-19.

The chain employs TRBV24-1 and TRBJ2-7; the match to TRBD1 covers 10 bases. Looked up from germline, CDR1 is KGHDR and CDR2 is SFDVKD. The CDR3 runs 14 residues. The V and J ends lost 4 bases and 5 bases, in that order; junction bases with no gene match: 4. The CDR3 reads CATSDTGTGDEQYF. CDR3 in DNA: TGTGCCACCAGTGACACCGGGACAGGGGACGAGCAGTACTTC.

The sample holds a few counts of this clonotype. This rearrangement joins TRBV12-3 or TRBV12-4 to TRBJ2-5; D remains unclear. The CDR3 extends over 14 amino acids. Trimming took off 3 bases at V and 4 bases at J, with 12 bases between the two ends. CDR3 in DNA: TGTGCCAGCAGTTTCCGGACCCCGCGAGAGACCCAGTACTTC. It yields the protein CASSFRTPRETQYF.

The gene calls are TRBV27 and TRBJ2-5; D is unclear. V shed 4 bases and J shed 5 bases, with 8 bases lying between them. This CDR3 spans 12 amino acids. Per the germline V gene, CDR1 is MNHEY and CDR2 is SMNVEV (reference sequence). CDR3 region: CASSSSVETQYF. The CDR3 coding sequence is TGTGCCAGCAGTTCCAGCGTGGAGACCCAGTACTTC.

The chain is built from TRBV20-1 and TRBJ1-1; D remains ambiguous. The V gene's germline CDR1 is DFQATT and CDR2 SNEGSKA (reference sequence). V was clipped by 1 base and J by 1 base, with 16 bases between them. The CDR3 covers 16 residues. The CDR3 nucleotides are TGCAGTGCTAGAGTGGGGTCTGCAGGTTCGAACACTGAAGCTTTCTTT. This codes for CSARVGSAGSNTEAFF.

J is TRBJ1-1 and V is TRBV2, with 10 bases matching TRBD1. The V gene end was trimmed by 11 bases and the J gene end by 4 bases; junction bases not matched to a gene: 7. The CDR3 totals 13 residues. Germline CDR1 and CDR2: SNHLY and FYNNEI. CDR3: CAGTGTGATEAFF. The CDR3 nucleotides are TGTGCCGGCACCGGGACAGGGGCCACTGAAGCTTTCTTT.

The chain combines TRBV20-1 with TRBJ1-1, with D unclear. Trimming stripped 4 bases from V and 5 bases from J, with 14 bases between. CDR1 DFQATT and CDR2 SNEGSKA come from the germline V gene (reference sequence). CDR3 length: 13 amino acids. CDR3 sequence (DNA): TGCAGTGCTAATCCGACGGAGAGGACTGAAGCTTTCTTT. Protein: CSANPTERTEAFF.

This chain joins TRBV10-3 and TRBJ2-7; D possibly corresponds to TRBD1 (6 bases). Germline values: CDR1 ENHRY, CDR2 SYGVKD. The ends were cut back, 3 bases at V and 11 bases at J, with 17 bases in the middle. This CDR3 contains 13 residues. DNA of the CDR3: TGTGCCATCAGTGAATTCACCGAACAGGGAGAGTACTTC. Protein: CAISEFTEQGEYF.

The chain combines TRBV28 with TRBJ2-7; D not certain. V lost 2 bases and J lost 6, with 5 bases in between. CDR1 and CDR2 from the germline V gene are MDHEN and SYDVKM. The CDR3 length is 11 residues. The CDR3 protein is CASSLQREQYF. CDR3 coding DNA: TGTGCCAGCAGTTTACAACGCGAGCAGTACTTC.

V and J are TRBV20-1 and TRBJ1-5; 9 bases fit TRBD1. Per germline, CDR1 DFQATT and CDR2 SNEGSKA (reference sequence). Trimming removed 2 bases from V and 4 bases from J; junction bases left unmatched: 9. The CDR3 sequence is 16 residues long. CDR3 sequence reads: CSARSYTTGGNQPQHF. The CDR3 nucleotides read TGCAGTGCTAGATCATATACGACAGGGGGAAATCAGCCCCAGCATTTT.

This clonotype showed up just once. The CDR3 DNA reads TGTGCCTGGAGTGCAGGACTGGGCTATGGCTACACCTTC. This sequence encodes CAWSAGLGYGYTF. The chain has TRBV30 and TRBJ1-2; D not certain. Germline V CDR1 and CDR2: GTSNPN, SVGIG (reference sequence). Trimming stripped 1 base from V and 4 bases from J, with 10 bases between. CDR3 length: 13 amino acids.

The V gene is TRBV7-3, the J gene TRBJ1-2; TRBD1 matches 9 bases. Germline trimming cut 4 bases from V and 14 bases from J; bases unmatched to any gene: 11. CDR1 is SGHTA, CDR2 FQGTGA, per germline. The CDR3 consists of 13 residues. CDR3 amino acids: CASSYRDRDGATF. The CDR3 region has the DNA TGTGCCAGCAGCTATCGGGACAGGGATGGGGCAACCTTC.

The J gene is TRBJ2-7, the V gene TRBV6-5; TRBD2 matches 7 bases. The V and J ends lost 4 bases and 2 bases, in that order; junction bases with no gene match: 5. The CDR3 covers 14 residues. The germline CDR1 and CDR2 sequences are MNHEY and SVGAGI. The CDR3 DNA is TGTGCCAGCAGTTGGGCTAGCGGCCCCTACGAGCAGTACTTC. Translating it yields CASSWASGPYEQYF.

This clonotype was seen a handful of times. The J gene is TRBJ2-7, the V gene TRBV5-1, with D possibly TRBD2 on 5 matching bases. From germline, CDR1 is SGHRS and CDR2 YFSETQ. V was pared by 1 base and J by 0 bases, with 11 bases between. The CDR3 is made up of 15 amino acids. Here the CDR3 DNA reads TGCGCCAGCAGCTTGTTGAGCGGAGGCTCCTACGAGCAGTACTTC. This sequence encodes CASSLLSGGSYEQYF.

J is TRBJ1-1 and V is TRBV7-9; the D gene is possibly TRBD1 (5 bases). V was shortened by 5 bases and J by 10 bases, with 14 bases between the two germline ends. The germline V gene has CDR1 SEHNR and CDR2 FQNEAQ (reference sequence). The length of the CDR3 is 12 residues. CDR3 coding DNA: TGTGCCAGCAGCCTTAATATTCAGGGAGCTTTCTTT. Translation gives CASSLNIQGAFF.

This rearrangement joins TRBV21-1 to TRBJ2-1; TRBD2 reflects the table's D call only, with no check against the DNA. TRBV21-1 corresponds to a pseudogene. The CDR3 covers 18 residues. The CDR3 region is CASIDINLVTSEGNEQFF. CDR3 coding DNA: TGTGCCAGCATCGATATCAACTTGGTGACTAGCGAGGGCAATGAGCAGTTCTTC.

This sequence joins TRBV5-4 and TRBJ2-7; the D is unclear. Germline V gene sequence: CDR1 SGHNT, CDR2 YYREEE (reference sequence). CDR3 length equals 14 residues. Between the trimmed V and J ends, which lost 0 bases and 3 bases, there was a span of 10 bases. In nucleotides, the CDR3 is TGTGCCAGCAGCTTGGGGGCTAGAGACTACGAGCAGTACTTC. Residues: CASSLGARDYEQYF.

The chain couples TRBV6-1 to TRBJ2-1; no clear D. The germline V and J ends were trimmed by 6 bases and 3 bases, with 9 bases remaining between them. This CDR3 has 13 residues. The germline gives CDR1 MNHNS, CDR2 SASEGT. CDR3 sequence: CASSALGYNEQFF. The CDR3 DNA reads as TGTGCCAGCAGCGCCCTGGGCTACAATGAGCAGTTCTTC.

This sequence joins TRBV20-1 and TRBJ2-3, with unresolved D. V lost 3 bases to trimming and J lost 2 bases, with 12 bases between them. There are 14 residues in the CDR3. Germline CDR1 is DFQATT and CDR2 is SNEGSKA (reference sequence). CDR3 sequence reads: CSASPPAFTDTQYF. CDR3 nucleotides: TGCAGTGCTAGCCCTCCAGCGTTCACAGATACGCAGTATTTT.

The chain couples TRBV4-2 to TRBJ1-2, with 8 bases lining up with TRBD1. V lost 5 bases to trimming and J lost 4 bases; unmatched junction nucleotides: 6. Germline CDR1 reads LGHNA; CDR2 reads YNFKEQ. The CDR3 sequence is 14 residues long. Here the CDR3 reads CASSELQGGYGYTF. CDR3 bases: TGTGCCAGCAGCGAACTACAGGGGGGCTATGGCTACACCTTC.